The clone carrying this TCR beta chain was detected a few times. The antigen is not known. PCR involved 60 Vbeta and 13 Jbeta primers. Repertoires were generated with immunoSEQ multiplex PCR, while TCRdb's copy carries only in-frame clones and drops some. The sample includes hundreds of thousands of clones, 75% to 80% seen only once; the top ten take 1.5% to 2%. This specimen comes from a study of cytomegalovirus exposure and HLA in healthy donors. Points from the study as a whole: A later analysis found that most CMV-associated TCR beta chains appeared HLA-restricted. Donors were assumed by presence/absence analyses to have roughly uniform sequencing depth. Whilst most TCR sequences proved rare, a subset of public TCRs occurred across many donors.

V was pared by 2 bases and J by 3 bases, with 4 bases of the junction left unmatched. CDR1 and CDR2 (germline): SGHNT, YENEEA. CDR3 length equals 16 residues. The source is a male donor in good health and CMV-seronegative. The sequenced material came from PBMCs. The gene calls are TRBV11-3 and TRBJ2-1; 10 positions agree with TRBD2. The CDR3 sequence is CASSLSTSGVYNEQFF. CDR3 nucleotide sequence: TGTGCCAGCAGCTTATCTACTAGCGGGGTCTACAATGAGCAGTTCTTC. Full variable domain (outside the CDR3, taken from reference TRBV11-3 and TRBJ2-1): EAGVVQSPRYKIIEKKQPVAFWCNPISGHNTLYWYLQNLGQGPELLIRYENEEAVDDSQLPKDRFSAERLKGVDSTLKIQPAELGDSAVYLCASSLSTSGVYNEQFFGPGTRLTVL.